The TCR beta chain described here comes from a study of blood T cell repertoires in COVID-19. Study background: Material from acute and convalescent COVID-19 was sourced from the United States, Italy and Spain.

The data were produced by immunoSEQ multiplex PCR, yet TCRdb's version contains in-frame clones alone and is incomplete. The table shows 100,000 to 150,000 clones, with roughly 90% occurring only once. The J segment lost 4 bases and the V segment lost 2 bases, leaving 7 bases of the junction unmatched. CDR1 is MGHRA, CDR2 YSYEKL, per germline. CDR3 length: 16 amino acids. The sequence derives from a man in his 70s with active COVID-19. The chain links TRBV4-1 to TRBJ2-5, with 10 bases identical to TRBD1. The sequencing input was peripheral blood. Here the CDR3 DNA reads TGCGCCAGCAGCCAATCCGGGACAGGGGCAGGAGAGACCCAGTACTTC. Translated: CASSQSGTGAGETQYF.